This is a list of T cell receptor beta chains from one sample in a study of blood T cell repertoires in COVID-19. The assay was immunoSEQ multiplex PCR, and TCRdb's table has in-frame clones only and misses some. The data hold 25,000 to 30,000 clones, with over 75% observed a single time. The sequenced sample was peripheral blood. The receptors stem from a man aged 50 to 59 with active or convalescent COVID-19. The CDR3 runs from the conserved cysteine through the conserved F or W. D genes are given only for firm matches. Where a row states a size, it is once, few, many or the class of an expanded clone; other rows omit it.

d_call	v_call	j_call	clone_size	cdr3_aa	cdr3_nt
TRBD2	TRBV6-4	TRBJ2-3	few	CASSRGLAGADTQYF	TGTGCCAGCAGCCGGGGACTAGCGGGGGCTGATACGCAGTATTTT
.	TRBV5-5	TRBJ1-2	medium-sized	CASSHFGGTRANYGYTF	TGTGCCAGCAGCCACTTTGGGGGGACTAGAGCTAACTATGGCTACACCTTC
.	TRBV7-8	TRBJ2-7	.	CASSLSQGLSSREQYF	TGTGCCAGCAGCTTAAGTCAGGGACTTTCCTCTCGCGAGCAGTACTTC
.	TRBV6-5	TRBJ1-1	.	CASSYRTGPTTEAFF	TGTGCCAGCAGTTACCGCACAGGACCGACCACTGAAGCTTTCTTT
.	TRBV6-5	TRBJ1-2	once	CASHYSNPGRDGYTF	TGTGCCAGCCATTACTCCAATCCGGGTCGAGATGGCTACACCTTC
.	TRBV6-1	TRBJ1-1	.	CASSEILSDTEAFF	TGTGCCAGCAGTGAAATCCTGAGTGACACTGAAGCTTTCTTT
TRBD1	TRBV5-1	TRBJ1-3	.	CASSLGGESGNTIYF	TGCGCCAGCAGCTTAGGGGGCGAGTCTGGAAACACCATATATTTT
TRBD1	TRBV9	TRBJ2-2	.	CASSEGAGTGELFF	TGTGCCAGCAGCGAGGGGGCCGGCACCGGGGAGCTGTTTTTT
TRBD2	TRBV14	TRBJ2-1	.	CASSLGLAGVNEQFF	TGTGCCAGCAGCCTAGGACTAGCGGGTGTCAATGAGCAGTTCTTC
TRBD1	TRBV4-2	TRBJ1-1	.	CASSLGQGANTEAFF	TGTGCCAGCAGCCTCGGACAGGGGGCGAACACTGAAGCTTTCTTT
TRBD2	TRBV2	TRBJ2-1	.	CATPLGERGGGNEQFF	TGTGCCACACCCCTGGGGGAGCGGGGGGGTGGGAATGAGCAGTTCTTC
TRBD2	TRBV5-6	TRBJ2-1	.	CASSLSISGGTRQFF	TGTGCCAGCAGCTTGTCAATTAGCGGGGGTACGAGGCAGTTCTTC
.	TRBV5-5	TRBJ1-5	.	CASSPSGVSNQPQHF	TGTGCCAGCAGCCCCAGCGGGGTAAGCAATCAGCCCCAGCATTTT
TRBD1	TRBV5-1	TRBJ2-2	.	CASSLGDRIAGELFF	TGCGCCAGCAGCTTGGGGGACAGGATCGCCGGGGAGCTGTTTTTT
TRBD1	TRBV5-4	TRBJ1-4	.	CASSRRQGNFEKLFF	TGTGCCAGCAGCAGGAGACAGGGAAATTTTGAAAAACTGTTTTTT
.	TRBV28	TRBJ1-6	.	CAGQPRSYNSPLHF	TGTGCCGGACAGCCTCGCTCCTATAATTCACCCCTCCACTTT
.	TRBV20-1	TRBJ2-1	.	CSAGVTFF	TGCAGTGCGGGAGTGACGTTCTTC
TRBD2	TRBV5-1	TRBJ2-1	few	CASRWGLAEPYNEQFF	TGCGCCAGCAGATGGGGACTAGCGGAACCCTACAATGAGCAGTTCTTC
.	TRBV27	TRBJ2-2	few	CASSLSPNTGELFF	TGTGCCAGCAGTTTAAGCCCGAACACCGGGGAGCTGTTTTTT
TRBD1	TRBV6-1	TRBJ1-2	.	CASSSLTGDGYTF	TGTGCCAGCAGTTCTCTTACAGGGGATGGCTACACCTTC
TRBD1	TRBV7-3	TRBJ1-1	.	CASSRDRGAEAFF	TGTGCCAGCAGTCGCGACAGGGGCGCTGAAGCTTTCTTT
.	TRBV6-4	TRBJ2-3	.	CASSDSRGTIDTQYF	TGTGCCAGCAGTGACTCGCGGGGAACGATAGATACGCAGTATTTT
TRBD1	TRBV24-1	TRBJ1-4	once	CATSVAARGRREKLFF	TGTGCCACCAGTGTCGCTGCCAGGGGGCGCAGAGAAAAACTGTTTTTT
TRBD2	TRBV7-8	TRBJ2-7	.	CASSYLAGGGEQYF	TGTGCCAGCAGCTACCTAGCGGGAGGCGGCGAGCAGTACTTC
TRBD1	TRBV7-9	TRBJ1-1	.	CASSPRQGPEAFF	TGTGCCAGCAGCCCCAGACAGGGTCCCGAAGCTTTCTTT
TRBD1	TRBV5-4	TRBJ1-2	.	CASSMPIQGVYGYTF	TGTGCCAGCAGCATGCCAATACAGGGGGTCTATGGCTACACCTTC
TRBD2	TRBV7-2	TRBJ2-5	.	CASSPSGRWETQYF	TGTGCCAGCAGCCCTAGCGGGAGGTGGGAGACCCAGTACTTC
.	TRBV2	TRBJ1-4	.	CASSGSVLSTNEKLFF	TGTGCCAGCAGTGGGAGCGTACTTTCAACTAATGAAAAACTGTTTTTT
TRBD2	TRBV13	TRBJ2-7	.	CASSRPGTSGESYEQYF	TGTGCCAGCAGTCGTCCCGGGACTAGCGGGGAATCCTACGAGCAGTACTTC
TRBD2	TRBV10-1	TRBJ2-7	.	CASSELVAGEQYF	TGCGCCAGCAGTGAATTGGTAGCGGGTGAGCAGTACTTC
TRBD2	TRBV5-4	TRBJ2-3	.	CASRIGREVPDTQYF	TGTGCCAGCAGGATAGGGCGGGAGGTGCCAGATACGCAGTATTTT
TRBD1	TRBV7-7	TRBJ2-5	.	CASSVTRTGGFETQYF	TGTGCTAGCAGCGTGACGAGGACAGGGGGCTTTGAGACCCAGTACTTC
.	TRBV6-5	TRBJ1-3	.	CASSPDRPSGNTIYF	TGTGCCAGCAGTCCAGACAGGCCCTCTGGAAACACCATATATTTT
TRBD2	TRBV7-2	TRBJ2-7	.	CASSLGSGRGYEQYF	TGTGCCAGCAGCTTAGGTAGCGGGAGGGGGTACGAGCAGTACTTC
.	TRBV7-2	TRBJ2-3	.	CASSFAYRTGSSTDTQYF	TGTGCCAGCAGCTTCGCATACCGGACTGGTTCTAGCACAGATACGCAGTATTTT
TRBD2	TRBV28	TRBJ2-2	.	CAGTSGRAGELFF	TGTGCCGGAACAAGCGGGAGGGCCGGGGAGCTGTTTTTT
.	TRBV11-3	TRBJ1-4	once	CASSIGDYLRATNEKLFF	TGTGCCAGCAGCATAGGAGACTACCTCCGGGCAACTAATGAAAAACTGTTTTTT
TRBD1	TRBV11-2	TRBJ2-2	.	CASSHGTGGYFANTGELFF	TGTGCCAGCAGCCACGGGACAGGGGGTTATTTCGCGAACACCGGGGAGCTGTTTTTT
.	TRBV12-3/TRBV12-4	TRBJ2-5	.	CASRNRAPETQYF	TGTGCCAGCAGGAACAGGGCCCCAGAGACCCAGTACTTC
.	TRBV21-1	TRBJ2-2	once	CASSATWATVLFF	TGTGCCAGCAGCGCGACCTGGGCCACGGTGCTGTTTTTT
.	TRBV24-1	TRBJ2-7	few	CATSAPHPGAWSPYEQYF	TGTGCCACCAGTGCCCCTCACCCAGGGGCCTGGTCTCCTTACGAGCAGTACTTC
TRBD1	TRBV2	TRBJ2-7	.	CASSRDRGSYEQYF	TGTGCCAGCAGTAGGGACAGGGGGTCCTACGAGCAGTACTTC
TRBD1	TRBV2	TRBJ2-5	once	CASSLPTGSETQYF	TGTGCCAGCAGTTTACCGACAGGGTCGGAGACCCAGTACTTC
.	TRBV12-3/TRBV12-4	TRBJ1-2	.	CASSLQVNYGYTF	TGTGCCAGCAGTTTGCAGGTTAACTATGGCTACACCTTC
.	TRBV5-5	TRBJ1-1	.	CASSSVTKSTEAFF	TGTGCCAGCAGCTCAGTTACGAAAAGCACTGAAGCTTTCTTT
.	TRBV5-1	TRBJ2-3	.	CASSLSSSSTDTQYF	TGCGCCAGCAGCTTGTCGTCTTCTAGCACAGATACGCAGTATTTT
.	TRBV6-5	TRBJ1-1	.	CASSYSLGTEAFF	TGTGCCAGCAGTTACTCGCTCGGGACAGAAGCTTTCTTT
TRBD2	TRBV7-3	TRBJ2-7	.	CASSFTGGYEQYF	TGTGCCAGCAGCTTCACGGGGGGTTACGAGCAGTACTTC
.	TRBV7-9	TRBJ1-4	.	CASSLTGLPNEKLFF	TGTGCCAGCAGCTTAACAGGTCTGCCTAATGAAAAACTGTTTTTT
TRBD1	TRBV18	TRBJ2-7	few	CASSPGTGLYEQYF	TGTGCCAGCTCCCCCGGGACAGGGCTTTACGAGCAGTACTTC
.	TRBV5-5	TRBJ1-5	once	CASSYLGGDQPQHF	TGTGCCAGCAGCTACCTCGGGGGGGATCAGCCCCAGCATTTT
.	TRBV7-9	TRBJ1-4	.	CASSLGQTLSTNEKLFF	TGTGCCAGCAGCTTAGGCCAGACACTTTCAACTAATGAAAAACTGTTTTTT